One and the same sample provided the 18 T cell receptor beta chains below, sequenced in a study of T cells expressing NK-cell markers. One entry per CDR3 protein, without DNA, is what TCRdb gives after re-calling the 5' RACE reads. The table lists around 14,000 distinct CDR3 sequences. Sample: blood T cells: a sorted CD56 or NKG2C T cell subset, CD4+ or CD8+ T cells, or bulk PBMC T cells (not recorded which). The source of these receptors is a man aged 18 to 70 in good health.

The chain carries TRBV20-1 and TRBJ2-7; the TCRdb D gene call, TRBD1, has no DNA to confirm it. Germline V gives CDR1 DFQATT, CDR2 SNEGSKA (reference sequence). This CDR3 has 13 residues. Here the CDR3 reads CSATGGSTYEQYF.

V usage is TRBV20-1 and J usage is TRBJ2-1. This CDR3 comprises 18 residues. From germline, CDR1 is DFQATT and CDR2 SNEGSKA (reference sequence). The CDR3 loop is CSARDFGNGLLRDNEQFF.

CDR3 region: CASRPPGGTYEQYF. The chain carries TRBV6-2 or TRBV6-3 and TRBJ2-7; TCRdb lists TRBD1, though no DNA is available to test this call. This CDR3 is 14 amino acids long. Germline V gene data show CDR1 as MNHEY and CDR2 as SVGEGT.

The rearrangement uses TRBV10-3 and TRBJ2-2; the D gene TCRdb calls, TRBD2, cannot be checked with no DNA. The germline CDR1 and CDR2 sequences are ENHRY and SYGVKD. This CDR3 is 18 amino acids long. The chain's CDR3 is CAISDPLGGLAGPGELFF.

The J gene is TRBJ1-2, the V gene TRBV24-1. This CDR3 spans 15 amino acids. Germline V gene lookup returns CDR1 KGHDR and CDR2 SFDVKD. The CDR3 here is CATSDSFTRDYGYTF.

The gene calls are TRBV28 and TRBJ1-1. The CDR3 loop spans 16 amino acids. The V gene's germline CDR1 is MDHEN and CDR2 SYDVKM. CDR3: CASSYSGTTSTYEAFF.

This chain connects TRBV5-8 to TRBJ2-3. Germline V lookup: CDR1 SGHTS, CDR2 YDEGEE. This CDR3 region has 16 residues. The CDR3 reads CASSLGSRLTTDTQYF.

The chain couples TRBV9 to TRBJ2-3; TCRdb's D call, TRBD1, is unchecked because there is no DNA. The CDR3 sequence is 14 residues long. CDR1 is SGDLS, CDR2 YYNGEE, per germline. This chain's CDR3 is CASSVHRSTDTQYF.

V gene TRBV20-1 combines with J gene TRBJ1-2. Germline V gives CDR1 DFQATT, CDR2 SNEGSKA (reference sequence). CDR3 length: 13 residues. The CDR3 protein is CSARDAVRYGYTF.

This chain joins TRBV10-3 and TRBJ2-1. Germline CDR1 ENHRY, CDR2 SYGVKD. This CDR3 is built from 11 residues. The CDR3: CAISEQNEQFF.

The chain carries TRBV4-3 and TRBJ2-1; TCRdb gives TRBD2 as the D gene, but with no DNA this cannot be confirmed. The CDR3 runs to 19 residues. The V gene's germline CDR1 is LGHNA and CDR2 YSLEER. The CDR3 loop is CASSQEWSLRSSSYNEQFF.

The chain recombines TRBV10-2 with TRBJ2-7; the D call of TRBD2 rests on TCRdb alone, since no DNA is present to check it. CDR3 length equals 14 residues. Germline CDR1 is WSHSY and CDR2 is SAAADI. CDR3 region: CASSEGTALYEQYF.

The CDR3 sequence is CASSLGLGELFF. The chain links TRBV28 to TRBJ2-2. Germline loops: CDR1 MDHEN, CDR2 SYDVKM. The CDR3 is 12 amino acids.

The CDR3 sequence: CSVFPGGFGTEAFF. The genes are TRBV29-1 and TRBJ1-1; TCRdb proposes TRBD1, but this gene call is untestable without DNA. CDR1 and CDR2 from the germline V gene are SQVTM and ANQGSEA. The CDR3 contains 14 residues.

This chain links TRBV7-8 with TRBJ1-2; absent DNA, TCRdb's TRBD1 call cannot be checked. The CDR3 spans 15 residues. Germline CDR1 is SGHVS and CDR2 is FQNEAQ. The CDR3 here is CASSRDGGRNYGYTF.

Here the CDR3 reads CASISGIYGYTF. V gene TRBV28 combines with J gene TRBJ1-2; TCRdb reports TRBD1, a call that lacks DNA to check it against. Germline V lookup: CDR1 MDHEN, CDR2 SYDVKM. The CDR3 contains 12 residues.

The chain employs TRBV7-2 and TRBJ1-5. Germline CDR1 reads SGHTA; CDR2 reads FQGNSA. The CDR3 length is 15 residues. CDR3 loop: CASSLTSGGNQPQHF.

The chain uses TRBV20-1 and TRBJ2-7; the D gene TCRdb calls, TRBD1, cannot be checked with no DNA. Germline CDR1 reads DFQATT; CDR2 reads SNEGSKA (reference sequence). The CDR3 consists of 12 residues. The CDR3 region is CSANGGGYEQYF.